This passage covers 23 T cell receptor beta chains from one sample sequenced in a study of blood T cell repertoires in COVID-19. Some clones are missing from TCRdb's copy, which holds only in-frame ones; the method was immunoSEQ multiplex PCR. The sample holds 65,000 to 90,000 clones, approximately 88% seen once. Sequencing used peripheral blood. All receptors come from a man aged 25-40 years with acute or convalescent COVID-19.

The chain links TRBV7-2 to TRBJ1-6; TRBD1 is a possible D gene (5 bases). Trimming removed 3 bases at V and 0 bases at J, with 6 bases between. The CDR3 loop spans 15 amino acids. Germline V gene lookup returns CDR1 SGHTA and CDR2 FQGNSA. The CDR3: CASSLGGSYNSPLHF. CDR3 bases: TGTGCCAGCAGCTTGGGGGGCTCCTATAATTCACCCCTCCACTTT.

The chain is built from TRBV11-2 and TRBJ2-3; D gene ambiguous. There are 13 residues in the CDR3. Trimming cost V 5 bases and J 2 bases, with 8 bases left between them. From germline, CDR1 is SGHAT and CDR2 FQNNGV. In DNA form, the CDR3 reads TGTGCCAGCAGCCTTTTAGTCACAGATACGCAGTATTTT. As protein: CASSLLVTDTQYF.

The V and J genes are TRBV5-6 and TRBJ2-5; 7 nucleotides line up with TRBD1. This CDR3 contains 15 residues. V was clipped by 3 bases and J by 4 bases; unmatched bases: 9. The germline V gene has CDR1 SGHDT and CDR2 YYEEEE. The CDR3, as DNA: TGTGCCAGCAGCTCTAGACAGGGAGTTCGAGAGACCCAGTACTTC. Its translation: CASSSRQGVRETQYF.

The chain combines TRBV11-2 with TRBJ1-4; D uncertain. V was clipped by 3 bases and J by 0 bases, with 11 bases between them. This CDR3 has 16 residues. Germline CDR1 SGHAT, CDR2 FQNNGV. The CDR3 spells CASSLGAIATNEKLFF. CDR3 bases: TGTGCCAGCAGCTTGGGAGCCATTGCAACTAATGAAAAACTGTTTTTT.

The chain employs TRBV15 and TRBJ1-1; 7 bases are shared with TRBD1. V dropped 3 bases and J dropped 1; count of bases not matched to a gene: 8. Germline CDR1 reads LNHNV; CDR2 reads YYDKDF (reference sequence). This CDR3 has 16 amino acids. The CDR3 loop is CATSREGGAGNTEAFF. For the CDR3, the DNA is TGTGCCACCAGCAGGGAAGGGGGCGCGGGGAACACTGAAGCTTTCTTT. Complete variable domain (other parts from reference TRBV15 and TRBJ1-1): DAMVIQNPRYQVTQFGKPVTLSCSQTLNHNVMYWYQQKSSQAPKLLFHYYDKDFNNEADTPDNFQSRRPNTSFCFLDIRSPGLGDTAMYLCATSREGGAGNTEAFFGQGTRLTVV.

The V call is TRBV18, the J call TRBJ1-5; 7 nucleotides agree with TRBD1. Trimming at V came to 8 bases and at J to 1 base, leaving 5 bases not matched to a gene. The CDR3 runs 14 residues. Germline V gene sequence: CDR1 KGHSH, CDR2 LQKENI. CDR3 region: CASQDRKSNQPQHF. The DNA of the CDR3 is TGTGCCAGCCAGGACAGGAAGAGCAATCAGCCCCAGCATTTT.

This sequence joins TRBV4-1 and TRBJ2-5; D remains ambiguous. V was cut by 1 base and J by 2 bases, with 20 bases left in between. CDR3 length: 18 amino acids. Per the germline V gene, CDR1 is MGHRA and CDR2 is YSYEKL. In DNA form, the CDR3 reads TGCGCCAGCAGCCAAGGGGTTGCTGGGCCAGGCGAACAAGAGACCCAGTACTTC. It is translated as CASSQGVAGPGEQETQYF.

The CDR3 protein is CATPGSRGDEQFF. CDR3 DNA: TGTGCCACCCCTGGGAGCAGGGGGGATGAGCAGTTCTTC. This rearrangement joins TRBV24-1 to TRBJ2-1, with D maybe TRBD1 (7 bases). This CDR3 has 13 amino acids. Germline V lookup: CDR1 KGHDR, CDR2 SFDVKD. Trimming removed 9 bases from V and 8 bases from J, with 16 bases in between.

The chain uses TRBV2 and TRBJ2-3; 8 bases align to TRBD1. The CDR3 runs 15 residues. The germline V gene has CDR1 SNHLY and CDR2 FYNNEI. V lost 5 bases to trimming and J lost 5 bases; unmatched junction nucleotides: 9. CDR3 protein: CASSRNTGGGDTQYF. The CDR3 DNA is TGTGCCAGCAGTCGAAACACAGGGGGAGGAGATACGCAGTATTTT.

The V call is TRBV19, the J call TRBJ1-2; 11 bases line up with TRBD1. Germline CDR1 LNHDA, CDR2 SQIVND (reference sequence). CDR3 length equals 16 residues. V dropped 7 bases and J dropped 3; count of bases not matched to a gene: 10. Here the CDR3 reads CASTLKMGQGDYGYTF. CDR3 coding DNA: TGTGCCAGTACCCTAAAAATGGGACAGGGGGACTATGGCTACACCTTC.

The chain carries TRBV4-1 and TRBJ1-1, with 7 bases fitting TRBD1. Germline V gene sequence: CDR1 MGHRA, CDR2 YSYEKL. Trimming cost V 4 bases and J 11 bases; bases outside gene matches: 16. The CDR3 is 15 amino acids. The CDR3 loop is CASSRVEGAGYGAFF. The DNA of the CDR3 is TGCGCCAGCAGCCGTGTGGAGGGGGCAGGCTATGGGGCTTTCTTT.

CDR3 sequence reads: CASSEDRGDQPQHF. The CDR3 bases are TGTGCCAGCAGTGAGGACAGGGGAGATCAGCCCCAGCATTTT. The rearrangement links TRBV2 to TRBJ1-5; 9 bases are shared with TRBD1. Germline V gene sequence: CDR1 SNHLY, CDR2 FYNNEI. V was clipped by 3 bases and J by 5 bases; unmatched bases: 2. CDR3 length: 14 amino acids.

This clone was observed once. This rearrangement joins TRBV24-1 to TRBJ2-3; 12 bases match TRBD2. Germline CDR1 KGHDR, CDR2 SFDVKD. The CDR3 loop spans 18 amino acids. V gave up 3 bases and J gave up 4 bases; unmatched junction bases: 10. The CDR3 spells CATSDGTSGLMASDTQYF. In DNA, the CDR3 is TGTGCCACCAGTGATGGGACTAGCGGGCTTATGGCTTCAGATACGCAGTATTTT.

This rearrangement joins TRBV5-1 to TRBJ2-7, with 8 bases lining up with TRBD2. V shed 5 bases, J shed 3 bases, and the junction held 16 bases outside the gene matches. The length of the CDR3 is 17 residues. The germline gives CDR1 SGHRS, CDR2 YFSETQ. CDR3 nucleotide sequence: TGCGCCAGCAGATACGCTCCAAGCGGGAGTGGAGACTACGAGCAGTACTTC. Its protein product is CASRYAPSGSGDYEQYF.

In its sample, this clone was seen once. DNA of the CDR3: TGTGCCAGCAGGGGCCCTCCAGGGGCCGGGGAGCTGTTTTTT. As protein: CASRGPPGAGELFF. V is TRBV7-9 and J is TRBJ2-2; D possibly corresponds to TRBD1 (6 bases). The V gene lost 6 bases and the J gene lost 6 bases, with 14 bases spanning the gap. Germline V gives CDR1 SEHNR, CDR2 FQNEAQ (reference sequence). The CDR3 runs to 14 residues.

The chain employs TRBV28 and TRBJ2-3, with TRBD2 identical over 9 bases. The germline gives CDR1 MDHEN, CDR2 SYDVKM. The CDR3 is 19 residues long. V gave up 3 bases and J gave up 0 bases; unmatched junction bases: 13. The CDR3: CASSLRGRREGFSTDTQYF. The CDR3 DNA sequence: TGTGCCAGCAGTTTGCGGGGGAGGCGGGAGGGGTTTAGCACAGATACGCAGTATTTT.

The chain recombines TRBV9 with TRBJ2-5; weak D call: TRBD1 (5 bases). The CDR3 has 13 residues. Trimming removed 1 base from V and 1 base from J, with 5 bases in between. Germline CDR1 reads SGDLS; CDR2 reads YYNGEE. The CDR3 region is CASSVQGQETQYF. The CDR3, as DNA: TGTGCCAGCAGCGTACAGGGCCAAGAGACCCAGTACTTC.

The chain recombines TRBV29-1 with TRBJ1-3; D not certain. Germline CDR1 is SQVTM and CDR2 is ANQGSEA. The CDR3 extends over 12 amino acids. V shed 6 bases and J shed 2 bases, with 8 bases lying between them. The chain's CDR3 is CSVRGPGNTIYF. The CDR3 DNA follows: TGCAGCGTGCGAGGGCCTGGAAACACCATATATTTT.

V and J are TRBV6-5 and TRBJ2-7; 8 positions match TRBD2. This CDR3 is built from 14 residues. The junction had 6 bases not matched to a gene; V was cut back by 6 bases and J by 2 bases. Germline CDR1 is MNHEY and CDR2 is SVGAGI. The CDR3 sequence: CASSPGLGTYEQYF. CDR3 DNA sequence: TGTGCCAGCAGCCCGGGACTAGGGACCTACGAGCAGTACTTC.

Only one count was recorded for this clone. The rearrangement joins TRBV19 to TRBJ2-2; perhaps TRBD2 as D (6 bases). Germline CDR1 is LNHDA and CDR2 is SQIVND (reference sequence). Trimming removed 6 bases from V and 1 base from J, with 9 bases in between. The CDR3 contains 14 residues. In nucleotides, the CDR3 is TGTGCCAGTAGGGGAGGCGGGAACACCGGGGAGCTGTTTTTT. Translating gives CASRGGGNTGELFF.

The V and J genes are TRBV7-9 and TRBJ2-1; 9 nucleotides line up with TRBD2. The CDR3 is made up of 18 amino acids. Per germline, CDR1 SEHNR and CDR2 FQNEAQ (reference sequence). Trimming at V came to 5 bases and at J to 7 bases, leaving 18 bases not matched to a gene. CDR3 nucleotides: TGTGCCAGCAGCCCCAAACTACCGGGGCTAGCGGGGACTAATGAGCAGTTCTTC. It codes for CASSPKLPGLAGTNEQFF.

This clone has just a few counts. The rearrangement links TRBV7-6 to TRBJ2-1; 8 bases match TRBD1. From germline, CDR1 is SGHVS and CDR2 FNYEAQ. The CDR3 extends over 16 amino acids. Trimming removed 5 bases from V and 5 bases from J; junction bases left unmatched: 11. CDR3 sequence reads: CASSPRSTGGHNEQFF. In DNA form, the CDR3 reads TGTGCCAGCAGCCCGAGAAGTACAGGGGGGCACAATGAGCAGTTCTTC.

The chain employs TRBV5-6 and TRBJ2-3; TRBD1 might be the D (6 bases). Germline CDR1 SGHDT, CDR2 YYEEEE. Trimming stripped 2 bases from V and 5 bases from J, with 9 bases between. CDR3 length: 13 amino acids. Here the CDR3 reads CASSLQGGDTQYF. The CDR3 region has the DNA TGTGCCAGCAGCTTACAGGGTGGAGATACGCAGTATTTT.